This T cell receptor (beta chain) came from a study of blood T cell repertoires in COVID-19. Study in general: The origin of the acute and convalescent COVID-19 samples was the United States, Italy and Spain. PBMCs, B-cell-depleted T cells, or T cells were the source of the cDNA or gDNA that made up the material.

Enrolled during active infection, Seattle patients were then followed longitudinally. The CDR3 is made up of 13 amino acids. CDR1 and CDR2 from the germline V gene are SGHAT and FQNNGV. The V end was cut by 5 bases, the J end by 3 bases, with 11 bases between. Sequencing used immunoSEQ multiplex PCR; TCRdb keeps in-frame clones, though not all of them. The table shows fewer than 300,000 clones, with approximately 93% occurring only once. The TCR comes from a woman aged 25 to 45 with COVID-19, enrolled during active disease. The chain has TRBV11-2 and TRBJ2-7, with a possible D match to TRBD2 (5 bases). Material: peripheral blood. CDR3 nucleotide sequence: TGTGCCAGCAGCCTCCGGGGAAGCTACGAGCAGTACTTC. This codes for CASSLRGSYEQYF.